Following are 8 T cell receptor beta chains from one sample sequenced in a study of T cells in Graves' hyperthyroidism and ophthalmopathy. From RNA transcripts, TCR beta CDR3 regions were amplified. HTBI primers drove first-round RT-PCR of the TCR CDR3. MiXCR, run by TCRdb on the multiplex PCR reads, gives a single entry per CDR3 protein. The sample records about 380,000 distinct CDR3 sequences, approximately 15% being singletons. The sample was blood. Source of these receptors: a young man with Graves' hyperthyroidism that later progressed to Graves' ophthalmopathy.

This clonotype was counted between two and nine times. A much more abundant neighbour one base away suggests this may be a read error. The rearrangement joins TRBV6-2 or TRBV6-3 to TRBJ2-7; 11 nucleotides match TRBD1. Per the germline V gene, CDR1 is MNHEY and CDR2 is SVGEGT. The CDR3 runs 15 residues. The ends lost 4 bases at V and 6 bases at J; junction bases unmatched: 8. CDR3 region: CASSSRDRGEGEQYF. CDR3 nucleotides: TGTGCCAGCAGTTCCCGGGACAGGGGGGAAGGCGAGCAGTACTTC.

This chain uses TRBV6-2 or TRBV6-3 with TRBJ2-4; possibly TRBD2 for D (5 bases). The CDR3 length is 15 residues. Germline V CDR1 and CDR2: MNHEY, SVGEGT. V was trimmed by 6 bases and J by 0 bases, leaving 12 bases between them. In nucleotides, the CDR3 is TGTGCCAGCAGGCGAGGTGAGGGAGCCAAAAACATTCAGTACTTC. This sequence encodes CASRRGEGAKNIQYF.

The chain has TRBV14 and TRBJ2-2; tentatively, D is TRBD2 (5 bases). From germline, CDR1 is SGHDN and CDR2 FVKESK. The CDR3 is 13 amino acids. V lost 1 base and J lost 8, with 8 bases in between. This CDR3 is CASSQVRRGELFF. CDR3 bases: TGTGCCAGCAGCCAAGTCAGGAGGGGGGAGCTGTTTTTT.

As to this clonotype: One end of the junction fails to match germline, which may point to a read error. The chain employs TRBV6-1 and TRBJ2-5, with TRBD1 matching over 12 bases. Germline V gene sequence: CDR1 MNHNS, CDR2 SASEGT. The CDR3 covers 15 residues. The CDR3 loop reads CAGSPRDRGRETQYF. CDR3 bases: TGTGCCGGCAGCCCCCGGGACAGGGGGCGAGAGACCCAGTACTTC.

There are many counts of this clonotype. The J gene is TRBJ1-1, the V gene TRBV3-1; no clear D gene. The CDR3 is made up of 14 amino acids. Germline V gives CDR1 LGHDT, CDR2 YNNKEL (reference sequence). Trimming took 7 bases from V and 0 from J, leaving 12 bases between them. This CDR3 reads CASTRNGMNTEAFF. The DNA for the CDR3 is TGTGCCAGCACCCGAAACGGAATGAACACTGAAGCTTTCTTT.

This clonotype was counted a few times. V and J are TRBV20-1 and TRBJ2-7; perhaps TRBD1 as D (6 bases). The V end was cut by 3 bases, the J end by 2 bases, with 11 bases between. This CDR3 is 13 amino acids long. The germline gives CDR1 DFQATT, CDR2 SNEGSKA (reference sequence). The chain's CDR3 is CSARETGAYEQYF. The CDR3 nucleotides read TGCAGTGCTAGGGAGACAGGTGCCTACGAGCAGTACTTC.

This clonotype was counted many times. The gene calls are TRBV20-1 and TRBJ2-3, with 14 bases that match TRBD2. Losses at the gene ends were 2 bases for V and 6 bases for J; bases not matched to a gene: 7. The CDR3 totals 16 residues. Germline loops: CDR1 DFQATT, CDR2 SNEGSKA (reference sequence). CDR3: CSARRGLAGASDTQYF. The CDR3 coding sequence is TGCAGTGCTAGAAGGGGACTAGCGGGGGCCTCCGATACGCAGTATTTT.

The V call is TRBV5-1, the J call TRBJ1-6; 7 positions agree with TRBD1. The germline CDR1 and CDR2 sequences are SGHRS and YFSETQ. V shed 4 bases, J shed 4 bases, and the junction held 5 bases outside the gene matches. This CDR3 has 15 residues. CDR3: CASSRGQVYNSPLHF. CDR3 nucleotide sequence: TGCGCCAGCAGCCGAGGACAGGTTTATAATTCACCCCTCCACTTT.